Each of the 26 T cell receptor beta chains below was sequenced from the same sample in a study of response to subunit inactivated influenza vaccine. MiXCR was run by TCRdb on the RT-PCR reads, yielding one entry per CDR3 protein. Altogether approximately 500,000 distinct CDR3 sequences are present, 13% being singletons, with the ten largest covering roughly 13%. The starting material was PBMCs from blood, obtained more than 35 days after vaccination. The receptors were sampled from a man aged 50 or older who received an inactivated influenza vaccine.

V and J are TRBV5-5 and TRBJ1-1; D call uncertain. V dropped 2 bases and J dropped 3 bases, with 11 bases sitting between them. In germline, CDR1 is SGHKS, CDR2 YYEKEE (reference sequence). The length of the CDR3 is 14 residues. CDR3 bases: TGTGCCAGCAGCTTCCCACGCACTCACACTGAAGCTTTCTTT. It is translated as CASSFPRTHTEAFF.

There are many counts of this clonotype. The chain links TRBV5-1 to TRBJ1-2; no definite D call. Germline CDR1 SGHRS, CDR2 YFSETQ. V was cut by 1 base and J by 7 bases, with 8 bases left in between. The CDR3 is 12 residues long. Here the CDR3 reads CASSLPGGGYTF. DNA for the CDR3: TGCGCCAGCAGCTTGCCGGGAGGTGGCTACACCTTC.

The genes are TRBV20-1 and TRBJ2-5; the match to TRBD2 covers 7 bases. The CDR3 loop spans 16 amino acids. J was trimmed by 4 bases and V by 1 base; bases with no gene match: 12. Looked up from germline, CDR1 is DFQATT and CDR2 is SNEGSKA (reference sequence). The CDR3 DNA is TGCAGTGCTAGAGGGAGAAGCGGGGAGGCCCTAGAGACCCAGTACTTC. Translating gives CSARGRSGEALETQYF.

This clonotype was counted a few times. For the CDR3, the DNA is TGCAGCGTTGATGGGGCTAGCGGAAGCCGCCAGGGAATAGAGACCCAGTACTTC. Protein product: CSVDGASGSRQGIETQYF. This chain uses TRBV29-1 with TRBJ2-5, with 7 bases that match TRBD2. The CDR3 sequence is 18 residues long. The germline V gene has CDR1 SQVTM and CDR2 ANQGSEA. V dropped 3 bases and J dropped 4; count of bases not matched to a gene: 20.

This clonotype turned up a few times. The chain couples TRBV12-3 or TRBV12-4 to TRBJ1-3, with a weak D call TRBD1 (5 bases). This CDR3 spans 16 amino acids. Trimming removed 3 bases at V and 2 bases at J, with 14 bases between. The CDR3 nucleotides are TGTGCCAGCAGTTTCACGGGGCCGGCTACTGGAAACACCATATATTTT. Translated, it gives CASSFTGPATGNTIYF.

This rearrangement joins TRBV10-3 to TRBJ2-3, with no clear D. This CDR3 comprises 13 residues. V dropped 6 bases and J dropped 5 bases, with 12 bases sitting between them. The germline V gene has CDR1 ENHRY and CDR2 SYGVKD. The CDR3 DNA reads TGTGCCATCAGCCCAGGCCCGGGAGATACGCAGTATTTT. It encodes CAISPGPGDTQYF.

Ten or more counts support this clonotype. The chain is built from TRBV7-2 and TRBJ2-3; a weak D match, TRBD1 (6 bases). The germline V gene encodes CDR1 SGHTA and CDR2 FQGNSA. The CDR3 sequence is 14 residues long. Trimming pared 2 bases from V and 5 bases from J, leaving 11 bases between. The CDR3 region has the DNA TGTGCCAGCAGCTTATACAGGGTAGGAGATACGCAGTATTTT. Translated: CASSLYRVGDTQYF. Filled out from reference TRBV7-2 and TRBJ2-3, the complete variable domain reads GAGVSQSPSNKVTEKGKDVELRCDPISGHTALYWYRQSLGQGLEFLIYFQGNSAPDKSGLPSDRFSAERTGGSVSTLTIQRTQQEDSAVYLCASSLYRVGDTQYFGPGTRLTVL.

V is TRBV29-1 and J is TRBJ2-1; TRBD2 matches at 7 bases. Germline lookup yields CDR1 SQVTM and CDR2 ANQGSEA. V dropped 2 bases and J dropped 5; count of bases not matched to a gene: 6. The CDR3 runs 14 residues. For the CDR3, the DNA is TGCAGCGTTGAACGGGGGAGGGCCAACAATGAGCAGTTCTTC. It translates to CSVERGRANNEQFF.

This chain connects TRBV18 to TRBJ2-4, with D tentatively TRBD1 (6 bases). The V gene lost 0 bases and the J gene lost 5 bases, with 20 bases spanning the gap. Germline lookup yields CDR1 KGHSH and CDR2 LQKENI. CDR3 length equals 18 residues. CDR3 sequence: CASSPPNFRQASENIQYF. The CDR3 DNA reads TGTGCCAGCTCACCACCGAATTTTCGACAGGCAAGCGAAAACATTCAGTACTTC.

This rearrangement joins TRBV6-5 to TRBJ2-7, with D tentatively TRBD1 or TRBD2 (5 bases each). This CDR3 is 14 amino acids long. With 0 bases removed from V and 3 bases from J, the gap between germline ends came to 9 bases. Per the germline V gene, CDR1 is MNHEY and CDR2 is SVGAGI. CDR3 sequence (DNA): TGTGCCAGCAGTTACTCGAGGGGCGGCTACGAGCAGTACTTC. This gives the protein CASSYSRGGYEQYF.

The sample holds a few counts of this clonotype. This chain uses TRBV19 with TRBJ2-2; no reliable D call. Deletions cut 3 bases from V and 6 bases from J, with 5 bases between. Germline V gene sequence: CDR1 LNHDA, CDR2 SQIVND (reference sequence). This CDR3 region has 12 residues. The CDR3 protein is CASSMGSGELFF. The DNA for the CDR3 is TGTGCCAGTAGTATGGGGTCCGGGGAGCTGTTTTTT.

V and J are TRBV4-1 and TRBJ1-5, with D unresolved. From germline, CDR1 is MGHRA and CDR2 YSYEKL. With 0 bases removed from V and 7 bases from J, the gap between germline ends came to 19 bases. The CDR3 extends over 17 amino acids. The CDR3 loop is CASSQEGTAWGGQPQHF. The CDR3 nucleotides read TGCGCCAGCAGCCAAGAAGGAACGGCGTGGGGAGGACAGCCCCAGCATTTT.

At least ten counts were recorded for this clonotype. The chain uses TRBV7-2 and TRBJ2-7, with D tentatively TRBD1 or TRBD2 (5 bases each). Germline loops: CDR1 SGHTA, CDR2 FQGNSA. The CDR3 has 16 amino acids. The V end lost 1 base, the J end lost 6 bases, and 19 bases lay between the germline ends. CDR3 in amino acids: CASSLGYGRGAGEQYF. CDR3 in DNA: TGTGCCAGCAGCTTAGGTTACGGTAGGGGAGCCGGCGAGCAGTACTTC.

The chain combines TRBV18 with TRBJ1-1; D remains ambiguous. V was pared by 6 bases and J by 1 base, with 12 bases between. Germline CDR1 is KGHSH and CDR2 is LQKENI. CDR3 size: 14 residues. The CDR3 reads CASSSRAKNTEAFF. The CDR3 bases are TGTGCCAGCTCGAGCCGGGCCAAGAACACTGAAGCTTTCTTT.

This clonotype was counted only a few times. This chain joins TRBV15 and TRBJ2-2; 10 nucleotides match TRBD1. The CDR3 totals 16 residues. The trim removed 0 bases at V and 7 bases at J, leaving 5 bases unmatched. CDR1 is LNHNV, CDR2 YYDKDF, per germline (reference sequence). Here the CDR3 reads CATSREKDRGRGELFF. The DNA of the CDR3 is TGTGCCACCAGCAGAGAAAAAGACAGGGGGCGCGGGGAGCTGTTTTTT.

This clonotype was counted many times. The rearrangement joins TRBV5-1 to TRBJ2-1; D is unresolved. V lost 0 bases, J lost 0 bases, and 22 bases lay in between. Per germline, CDR1 SGHRS and CDR2 YFSETQ. CDR3 size: 20 residues. CDR3: CASSLGRGPYSLSSYNEQFF. The DNA of the CDR3 is TGCGCCAGCAGCTTGGGACGTGGCCCCTACAGCCTGAGCTCCTACAATGAGCAGTTCTTC.

This clonotype was counted only a few times. This sequence joins TRBV6-6 and TRBJ2-2; 8 nucleotides agree with TRBD2. There are 13 residues in the CDR3. The V gene's germline CDR1 is MNHNY and CDR2 SVGAGI (reference sequence). V was pared by 8 bases and J by 6 bases, with 5 bases of the junction left unmatched. CDR3 in amino acids: CASLSGGPGELFF. The DNA of the CDR3 is TGTGCCAGCCTATCGGGAGGGCCCGGGGAGCTGTTTTTT.

This chain uses TRBV12-3 or TRBV12-4 with TRBJ2-6; possible D gene TRBD1, 5 bases. V shed 5 bases and J shed 2 bases, with 10 bases lying between them. The CDR3 spans 15 residues. The CDR3 DNA follows: TGTGCCAGCAGTCAGGGTCTCCCTGGGGCCAACGTCCTGACTTTC. Its translation: CASSQGLPGANVLTF.

The table lists this clonotype with a few counts. V gene TRBV5-1 combines with J gene TRBJ1-1, with unresolved D. CDR3 length: 14 amino acids. The V end was cut by 4 bases, the J end by 1 base, with 11 bases between. Germline V lookup: CDR1 SGHRS, CDR2 YFSETQ. CDR3 residues: CASSKRTGNTEAFF. CDR3 sequence (DNA): TGCGCCAGCAGCAAGCGGACGGGGAACACTGAAGCTTTCTTT.

The chain recombines TRBV20-1 with TRBJ2-2, with D perhaps TRBD2 (6 bases). The V end lost 1 base, the J end lost 5 bases, and 11 bases lay between the germline ends. There are 14 residues in the CDR3. From germline, CDR1 is DFQATT and CDR2 SNEGSKA (reference sequence). The CDR3 protein is CSARVGSQTGELFF. CDR3 coding DNA: TGCAGTGCTAGAGTCGGGAGTCAGACCGGGGAGCTGTTTTTT.

This clonotype was counted a few times. CDR3 sequence: CSASTGTYEQYF. In DNA, the CDR3 is TGCAGTGCTTCGACAGGAACTTACGAGCAGTACTTC. This chain connects TRBV20-1 to TRBJ2-7; D is perhaps TRBD1 (6 bases). Germline assignment: CDR1 DFQATT and CDR2 SNEGSKA (reference sequence). The CDR3 is 12 amino acids. V dropped 5 bases and J dropped 4 bases, with 12 bases sitting between them.

The chain joins TRBV7-9 to TRBJ2-2, with D uncertain. Germline V gene sequence: CDR1 SEHNR, CDR2 FQNEAQ (reference sequence). V was cut by 4 bases and J by 4 bases, with 7 bases left in between. The CDR3 extends over 13 amino acids. The CDR3 sequence is CASSSPGTGELFF. The CDR3 DNA reads TGTGCCAGCAGCTCCCCCGGCACCGGGGAGCTGTTTTTT.

The chain couples TRBV20-1 to TRBJ2-7, with TRBD2 identical over 7 bases. Trimming took 7 bases from V and 4 from J; bases not matched to a gene: 7. Germline V gene lookup returns CDR1 DFQATT and CDR2 SNEGSKA (reference sequence). The CDR3 loop spans 12 amino acids. The CDR3 loop reads CSVRREIYEQYF. The DNA of the CDR3 is TGCAGTGTACGGCGGGAGATTTACGAGCAGTACTTC.

In this sample, this clonotype turned up a few times. The chain carries TRBV27 and TRBJ2-2; 12 bases map to TRBD2. Germline V gene data show CDR1 as MNHEY and CDR2 as SMNVEV (reference sequence). J gave up 6 bases and V 6 bases, and 5 bases lay outside the gene matches. The CDR3 consists of 15 residues. The CDR3 here is CASRGLAGSAGELFF. DNA of the CDR3: TGTGCCAGCAGAGGACTAGCGGGGTCAGCCGGGGAGCTGTTTTTT.

This clonotype was counted between two and nine times. The chain has TRBV7-6 and TRBJ2-7, with 7 bases that match TRBD2. Trimming at V came to 5 bases and at J to 0 bases, leaving 13 bases not matched to a gene. This CDR3 is built from 17 residues. Germline V CDR1 and CDR2: SGHVS, FNYEAQ. The CDR3 bases are TGTGCCAGCAGCCCCTCGTCTAGCGGAGGGAGCTCCTACGAGCAGTACTTC. Protein: CASSPSSSGGSSYEQYF.

The rearrangement uses TRBV12-3 or TRBV12-4 and TRBJ2-3, with D possibly TRBD1 on 6 matching bases. V was trimmed by 3 bases and J by 1 base, leaving 17 bases between them. CDR3 length: 17 amino acids. CDR3 nucleotide sequence: TGTGCCAGCAGTTTTCGAAGGGGACAATCACGCACAGATACGCAGTATTTT. It encodes CASSFRRGQSRTDTQYF.